This T cell receptor beta chain came from a study of CD8+ T cells in alopecia areata. Remarks on this clone: One end of the junction fails to match germline, which may point to a read error.

The germline V gene encodes CDR1 SNHLY and CDR2 FYNNEI. This CDR3 has 11 residues. Extraction of RNA preceded its reverse transcription into cDNA, which served as the sequencing template. TCRdb's copy holds only in-frame clones and misses some; the assay was immunoSEQ multiplex PCR. The profile shows about 150,000 clones, around 47% of them singletons. This receptor was taken from a human donor with alopecia areata. The V call is TRBV2, the J call TRBJ2-1; 10 bases are a match to TRBD1. The specimen sequenced was CD4+ T cells sorted from blood. The DNA of the CDR3 is TGTGCCAGCAGAGAAGGGACAGGGGCGTTCTTC. Residues: CASREGTGAFF. Together with reference TRBV2 and TRBJ2-1, the CDR3 gives the full variable domain: EPEVTQTPSHQVTQMGQEVILRCVPISNHLYFYWYRQILGQKVEFLVSFYNNEISEKSEIFDDQFSVERPDGSNFTLKIRSTKLEDSAMYFCASREGTGAFFGPGTRLTVL.